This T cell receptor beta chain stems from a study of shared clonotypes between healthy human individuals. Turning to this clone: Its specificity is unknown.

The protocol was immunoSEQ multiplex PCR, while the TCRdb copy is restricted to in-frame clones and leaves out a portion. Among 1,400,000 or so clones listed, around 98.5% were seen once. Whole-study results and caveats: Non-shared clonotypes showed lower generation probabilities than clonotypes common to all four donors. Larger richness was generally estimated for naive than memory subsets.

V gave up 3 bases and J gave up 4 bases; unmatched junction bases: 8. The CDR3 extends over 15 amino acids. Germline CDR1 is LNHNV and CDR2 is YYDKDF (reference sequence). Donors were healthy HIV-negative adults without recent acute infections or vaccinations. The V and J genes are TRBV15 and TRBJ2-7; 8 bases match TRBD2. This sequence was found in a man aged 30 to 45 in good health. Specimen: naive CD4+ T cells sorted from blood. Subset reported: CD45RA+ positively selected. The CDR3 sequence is CATSRGAGVTYEQYF. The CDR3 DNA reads TGTGCCACCAGCAGGGGAGCGGGAGTAACTTACGAGCAGTACTTC.